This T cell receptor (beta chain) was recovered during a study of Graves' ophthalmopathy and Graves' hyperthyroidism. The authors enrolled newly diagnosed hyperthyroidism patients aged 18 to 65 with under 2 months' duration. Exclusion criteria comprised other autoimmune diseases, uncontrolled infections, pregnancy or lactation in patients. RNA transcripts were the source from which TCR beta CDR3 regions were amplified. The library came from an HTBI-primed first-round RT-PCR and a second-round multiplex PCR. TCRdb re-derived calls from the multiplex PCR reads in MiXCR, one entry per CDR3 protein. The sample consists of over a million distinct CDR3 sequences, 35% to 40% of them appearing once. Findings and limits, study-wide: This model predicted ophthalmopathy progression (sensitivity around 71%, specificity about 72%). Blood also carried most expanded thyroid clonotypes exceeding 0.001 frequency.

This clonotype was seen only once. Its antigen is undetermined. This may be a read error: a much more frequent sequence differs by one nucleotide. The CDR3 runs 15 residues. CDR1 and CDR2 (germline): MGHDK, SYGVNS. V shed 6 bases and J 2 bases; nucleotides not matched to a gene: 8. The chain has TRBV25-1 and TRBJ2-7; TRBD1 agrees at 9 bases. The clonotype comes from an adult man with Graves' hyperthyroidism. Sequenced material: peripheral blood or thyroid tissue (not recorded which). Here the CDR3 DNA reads TGTGCCAGCAGCCGTACCGGGGACAGGGCCTACGAGCAGTACTTC. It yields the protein CASSRTGDRAYEQYF.